The clone carrying this T cell receptor (beta chain) has more than one count but fewer than ten. Its antigen remains unknown. Germline V gives CDR1 LNHDA, CDR2 SQIVND (reference sequence). The CDR3 is 14 residues long. Between the trimmed V and J ends, which lost 4 bases and 3 bases, there was a span of 10 bases. This sample was taken from a study of T cells after yellow fever vaccination. Study-wide findings and caveats: A small proportion of clonotypes was detected in both the CD4 and CD8 compartments.

In TCRdb, the 5' RACE reads were re-called with MiXCR into one record per CDR3 protein. The profile shows 550,000 or so distinct CDR3 sequences, less than 20% of them singletons. This clonotype was obtained from a man aged 30 to 45 who received the YFV17D yellow fever vaccine. Sequenced here: PBMCs, sampled 15 days after the yellow fever booster vaccination. This rearrangement joins TRBV19 to TRBJ1-5, with a tentative D call TRBD1 (5 bases). CDR3 in amino acids: CASSTDRFNQPQHF. Written as DNA, the CDR3 is TGTGCCAGTAGTACCGACAGATTCAATCAGCCCCAGCATTTT.